This T cell receptor (beta chain) is drawn from a study of blood T cell repertoires in COVID-19. Sequencing was performed with immunoSEQ multiplex PCR; in TCRdb, only in-frame clones are kept and a portion is missing. The repertoire includes under 350,000 clones, around nine tenths of them detected once, and approximately 2.4% sits in the top ten. CDR3 length: 15 residues. In germline, CDR1 is SGHVS, CDR2 FNYEAQ. V dropped 4 bases and J dropped 3; count of bases not matched to a gene: 5. Participants, roughly 18 to 90 years old, spanned 25 or so US areas. Which cohort a participant joined came from the clinical history participants gave.

The sample comprised PBMCs or T cells enriched from blood (not recorded which). This sequence originates from a young woman who had recovered from COVID-19. This rearrangement joins TRBV7-6 to TRBJ1-4; 7 bases match TRBD1. In nucleotides, the CDR3 is TGTGCCAGCAGCTACTTGACAGGGTCTAATGAAAAACTGTTTTTT. Translating gives CASSYLTGSNEKLFF.